This TCR beta chain was obtained from a study of Graves' ophthalmopathy and Graves' hyperthyroidism. The study's findings and limits: Discrimination between ophthalmopathy and stable hyperthyroidism by a 13-signature model showed 85% to 90% sensitivity and roughly 80% specificity. Most expanded clonotypes in thyroid above 0.001 frequency also showed up in blood.

The CDR3 sequence is 14 residues long. V gave up 3 bases and J gave up 4 bases, with 9 bases separating them. Germline V gives CDR1 SEHNR, CDR2 FQNEAQ (reference sequence). Other autoimmune disease, uncontrolled infection, pregnancy and lactation led to exclusion. It was on clinical symptoms, serum thyroxine, TRAb, thyroid ultrasound and orbital computed tomography that diagnosis relied. The authors amplified TCR beta CDR3 regions from RNA transcripts. After a first-round RT-PCR with HTBI primers, a second-round multiplex PCR was run. MiXCR, run by TCRdb on the multiplex PCR reads, gives a single entry per CDR3 protein. This sample has over a million distinct CDR3 sequences, with about 40% found just once. This clonotype came up a few times. What it binds is unknown.

The TCR comes from an adult man with Graves' hyperthyroidism. Sequencing used peripheral blood or thyroid tissue (not recorded which). This chain uses TRBV7-9 with TRBJ1-4; tentatively, D is TRBD1 (5 bases). CDR3 nucleotides: TGTGCCAGCAGCTTGGGGGGTAATAATGAAAAACTGTTTTTT. The encoded protein is CASSLGGNNEKLFF.